This TCR beta chain stems from a study of shared clonotypes between healthy human individuals. Study-level findings and limits: In contrast to clonotypes shared by all four donors, non-shared clonotypes had lower generation probabilities.

The germline gives CDR1 KGHSH, CDR2 LQKENI. V shed 0 bases, J shed 5 bases, and the junction held 10 bases outside the gene matches. The CDR3 sequence is 19 residues long. Worth noting for this clone: What it binds is not known.

Sorted-subset replicate PCR reactions were performed with about 200 ng DNA, corresponding to 30,000 to 35,000 T cell genomes. Sequencing was performed with immunoSEQ multiplex PCR; in TCRdb, only in-frame clones are kept and a portion is missing. This sample has 95,000 to 120,000 clones, with around two thirds found just once. V usage is TRBV18 and J usage is TRBJ2-7; the match to TRBD2 covers 16 bases. This clonotype originated in a woman aged 25 to 39 in good health. The sequenced sample consisted of memory CD8+ T cells sorted from blood. Subset of the sample: CD45RO+ cells pooled with CCR7-negative TemRA cells. CDR3 bases: TGTGCCAGCTCACCACCGGTGGGACTAGCGGGAGGGCCTCTGAACGAGCAGTACTTC. Amino acids: CASSPPVGLAGGPLNEQYF.